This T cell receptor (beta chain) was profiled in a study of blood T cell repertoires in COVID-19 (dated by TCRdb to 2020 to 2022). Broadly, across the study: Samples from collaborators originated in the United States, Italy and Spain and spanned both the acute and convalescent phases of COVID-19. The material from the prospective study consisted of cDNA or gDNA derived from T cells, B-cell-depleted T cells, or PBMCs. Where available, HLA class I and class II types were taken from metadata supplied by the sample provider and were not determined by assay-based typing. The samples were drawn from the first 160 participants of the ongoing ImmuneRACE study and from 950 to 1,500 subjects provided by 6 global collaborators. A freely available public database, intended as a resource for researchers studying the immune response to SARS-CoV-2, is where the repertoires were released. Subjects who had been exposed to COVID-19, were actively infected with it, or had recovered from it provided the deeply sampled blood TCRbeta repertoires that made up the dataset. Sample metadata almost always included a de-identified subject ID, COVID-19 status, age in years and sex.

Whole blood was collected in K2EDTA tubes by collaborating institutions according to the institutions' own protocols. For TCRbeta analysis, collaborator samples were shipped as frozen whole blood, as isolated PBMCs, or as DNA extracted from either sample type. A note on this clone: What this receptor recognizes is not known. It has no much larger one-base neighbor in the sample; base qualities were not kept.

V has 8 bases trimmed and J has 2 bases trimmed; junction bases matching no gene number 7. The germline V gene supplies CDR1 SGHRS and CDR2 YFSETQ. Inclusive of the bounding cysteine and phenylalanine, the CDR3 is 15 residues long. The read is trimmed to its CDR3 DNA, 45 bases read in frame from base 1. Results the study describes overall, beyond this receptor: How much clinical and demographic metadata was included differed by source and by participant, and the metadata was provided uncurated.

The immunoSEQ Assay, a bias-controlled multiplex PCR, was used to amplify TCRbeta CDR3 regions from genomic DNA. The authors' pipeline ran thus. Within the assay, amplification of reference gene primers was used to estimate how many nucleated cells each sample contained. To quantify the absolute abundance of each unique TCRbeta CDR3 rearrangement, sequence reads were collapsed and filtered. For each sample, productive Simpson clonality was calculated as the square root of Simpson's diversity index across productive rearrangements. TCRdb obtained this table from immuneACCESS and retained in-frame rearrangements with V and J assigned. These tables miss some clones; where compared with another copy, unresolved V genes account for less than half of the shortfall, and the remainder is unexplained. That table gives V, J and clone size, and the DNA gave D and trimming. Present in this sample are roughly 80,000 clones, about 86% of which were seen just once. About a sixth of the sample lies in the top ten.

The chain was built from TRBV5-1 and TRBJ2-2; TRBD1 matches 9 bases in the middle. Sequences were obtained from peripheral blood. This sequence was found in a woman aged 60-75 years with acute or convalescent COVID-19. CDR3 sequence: CASAGGQGNTGELFF. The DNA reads TGCGCCAGTGCCGGGGGACAGGGTAACACCGGGGAGCTGTTTTTT.